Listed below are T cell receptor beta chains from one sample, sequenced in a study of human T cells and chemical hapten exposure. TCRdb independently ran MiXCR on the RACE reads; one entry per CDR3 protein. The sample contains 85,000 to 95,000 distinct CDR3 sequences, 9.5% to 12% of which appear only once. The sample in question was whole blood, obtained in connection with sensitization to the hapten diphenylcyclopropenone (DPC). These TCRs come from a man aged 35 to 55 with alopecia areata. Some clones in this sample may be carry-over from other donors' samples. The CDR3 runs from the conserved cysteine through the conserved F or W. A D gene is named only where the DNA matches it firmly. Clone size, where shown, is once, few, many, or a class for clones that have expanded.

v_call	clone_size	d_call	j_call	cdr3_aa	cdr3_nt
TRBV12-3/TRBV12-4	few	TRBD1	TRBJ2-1	CASSLRTGGSDEQFF	TGTGCCAGCAGTTTAAGGACAGGGGGTTCTGATGAGCAGTTCTTC
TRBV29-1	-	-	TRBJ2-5	CSVDAAIQETQYF	TGCAGCGTTGATGCGGCTATACAAGAGACCCAGTACTTC
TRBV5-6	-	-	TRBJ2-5	CASSPVRGIETQYF	TGTGCCAGCAGCCCGGTACGGGGGATAGAGACCCAGTACTTC
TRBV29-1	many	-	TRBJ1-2	CSVPGEYGYTF	TGCAGCGTTCCGGGGGAATATGGCTACACCTTC
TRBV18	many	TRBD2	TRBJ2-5	CASSRLAGEGAETQYF	TGTGCCAGCTCACGGCTAGCGGGAGAAGGAGCAGAGACCCAGTACTTC
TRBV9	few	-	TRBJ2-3	CASSVGGSAGTDTQYF	TGTGCCAGCAGCGTAGGAGGTTCGGCGGGAACAGATACGCAGTATTTT
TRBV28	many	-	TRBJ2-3	CASGGAPRSDTQYF	TGTGCCAGCGGGGGGGCGCCGCGTTCAGATACGCAGTATTTT
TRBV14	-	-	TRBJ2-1	CASSQGTYNEQFF	TGTGCCAGCAGCCAAGGGACATACAATGAGCAGTTCTTC
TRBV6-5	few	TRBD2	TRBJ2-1	CASRRGGREVQFF	TGTGCCAGCAGGAGGGGCGGGAGGGAGGTCCAGTTCTTC
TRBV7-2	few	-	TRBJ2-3	CASSLNPRTDTQYF	TGTGCCAGCAGCTTAAACCCTCGCACAGATACGCAGTATTTT
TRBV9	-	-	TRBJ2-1	CASSPDRPSSYNEQFF	TGTGCCAGCAGCCCGGACAGACCGAGCTCCTACAATGAGCAGTTCTTC
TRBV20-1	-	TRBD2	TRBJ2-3	CSAGPLADTDTQYF	TGCAGTGCCGGACCGCTAGCGGATACAGATACGCAGTATTTT
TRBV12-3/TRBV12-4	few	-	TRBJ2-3	CASSPLHSSTDTQYF	TGTGCCAGCAGCCCTTTACACTCTAGCACAGATACGCAGTATTTT
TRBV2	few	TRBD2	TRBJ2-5	CASSESGTSKETQYF	TGTGCCAGCAGCGAGAGCGGGACTTCTAAAGAGACCCAGTACTTC
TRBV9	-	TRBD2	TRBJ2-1	CASSVEAGGLYNEQFF	TGTGCCAGCAGCGTAGAGGCGGGAGGGCTGTACAATGAGCAGTTCTTC
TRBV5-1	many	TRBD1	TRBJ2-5	CASKLQGAPLETQYF	TGCGCCAGCAAATTACAGGGGGCTCCTCTAGAGACCCAGTACTTC
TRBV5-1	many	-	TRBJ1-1	CASSFEGPTAEAFF	TGCGCCAGCAGCTTTGAGGGGCCGACAGCTGAAGCTTTCTTT
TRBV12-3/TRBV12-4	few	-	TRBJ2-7	CASSLGSVSSYEQYF	TGTGCCAGCAGTTTAGGATCCGTTAGCTCCTACGAGCAGTACTTC
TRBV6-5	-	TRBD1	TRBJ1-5	CASSKNAGQLVQPQHF	TGTGCCAGCAGTAAAAACGCGGGACAGCTGGTGCAGCCCCAGCATTTT
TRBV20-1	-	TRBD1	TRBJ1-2	CKTRDRGRDYGYTF	TGCAAGACGCGGGACAGGGGGCGCGACTATGGCTACACCTTC
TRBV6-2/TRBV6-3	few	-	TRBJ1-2	CASSTLITGTNPGYTF	TGTGCCAGCAGCACCCTAATTACCGGGACGAATCCTGGCTACACCTTC
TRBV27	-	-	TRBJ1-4	CASSLARPNEKLFF	TGTGCCAGCAGTTTGGCCAGGCCTAATGAAAAACTGTTTTTT
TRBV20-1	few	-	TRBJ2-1	CSARVGGGRSEQFF	TGCAGTGCTAGAGTGGGGGGAGGCCGGAGTGAGCAGTTCTTC
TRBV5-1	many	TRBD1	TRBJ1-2	CASSLETGVPNYGYTF	TGCGCCAGCAGCTTGGAGACAGGGGTTCCCAACTATGGCTACACCTTC
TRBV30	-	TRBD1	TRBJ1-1	CAWPPRDRGQTEAFF	TGTGCCTGGCCCCCTAGGGACAGGGGGCAAACTGAAGCTTTCTTT
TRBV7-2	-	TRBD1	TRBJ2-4	CASGLAGGATKNIQYF	TGTGCCAGCGGCTTAGCAGGGGGCGCGACCAAAAACATTCAGTACTTC